A single count supports the clone carrying this TCR beta chain. Trimming took 4 bases from V and 0 from J; bases not matched to a gene: 5. The CDR3 covers 16 residues. The germline V gene encodes CDR1 LGHDT and CDR2 YNNKEL (reference sequence). Measured with immunoSEQ multiplex PCR; TCRdb has only the in-frame clones, and not every one. This sample has 180,000 or so clones, with roughly 89% found just once. This sample is part of a study of control samples from healthy donors and cancer patients. The TCR comes from a woman aged 25 to 45 in good health. V is TRBV3-1 (or the pseudogene TRBV3-2) and J is TRBJ2-1, with 8 bases lining up with TRBD2. The sequenced sample was blood. CDR3 bases: TGTGCCAGCAGCCCCACTAGCGGAAGCTCCTACAATGAGCAGTTCTTC. Translating it yields CASSPTSGSSYNEQFF.